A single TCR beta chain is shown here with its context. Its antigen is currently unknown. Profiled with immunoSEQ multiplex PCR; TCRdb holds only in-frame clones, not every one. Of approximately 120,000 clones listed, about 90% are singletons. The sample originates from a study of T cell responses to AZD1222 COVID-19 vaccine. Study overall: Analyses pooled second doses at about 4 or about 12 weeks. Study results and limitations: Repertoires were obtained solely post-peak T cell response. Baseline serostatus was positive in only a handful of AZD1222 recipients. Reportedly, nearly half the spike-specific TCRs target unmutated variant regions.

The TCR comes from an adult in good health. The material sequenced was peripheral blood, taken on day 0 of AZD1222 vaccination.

The DNA of the CDR3 is TGTGCCAGCAGTTACTGGGGCGACGGGAATTCACCCCTCCACTTT. Protein product: CASSYWGDGNSPLHF. The chain carries TRBV6-5 and TRBJ1-6; D might be TRBD1 (5 bases). Germline values: CDR1 MNHEY, CDR2 SVGAGI. This CDR3 comprises 15 residues. Deletions cut 1 base from V and 7 bases from J, with 11 bases between.